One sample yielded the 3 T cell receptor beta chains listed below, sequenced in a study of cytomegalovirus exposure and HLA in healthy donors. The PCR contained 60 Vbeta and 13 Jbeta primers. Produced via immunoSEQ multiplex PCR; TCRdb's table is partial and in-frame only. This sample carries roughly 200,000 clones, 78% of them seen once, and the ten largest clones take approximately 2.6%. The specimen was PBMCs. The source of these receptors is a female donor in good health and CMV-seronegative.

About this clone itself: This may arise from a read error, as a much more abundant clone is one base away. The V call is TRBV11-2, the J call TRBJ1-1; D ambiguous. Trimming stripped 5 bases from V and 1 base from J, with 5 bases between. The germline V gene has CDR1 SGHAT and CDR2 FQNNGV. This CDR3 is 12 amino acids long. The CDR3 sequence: CASSQENTEAFF. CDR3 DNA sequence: TGTGCCAGCAGCCAGGAGAACACTGAAGCTTTCTTT.

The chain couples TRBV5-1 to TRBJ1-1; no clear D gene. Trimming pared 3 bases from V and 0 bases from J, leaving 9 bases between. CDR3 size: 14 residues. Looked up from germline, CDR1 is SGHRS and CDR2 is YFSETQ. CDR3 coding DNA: TGCGCCAGCAGCTCAGATGTCATGAACACTGAAGCTTTCTTT. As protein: CASSSDVMNTEAFF. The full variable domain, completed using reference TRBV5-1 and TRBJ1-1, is KAGVTQTPRYLIKTRGQQVTLSCSPISGHRSVSWYQQTPGQGLQFLFEYFSETQRNKGNFPGRFSGRQFSNSRSEMNVSTLELGDSALYLCASSSDVMNTEAFFGQGTRLTVV.

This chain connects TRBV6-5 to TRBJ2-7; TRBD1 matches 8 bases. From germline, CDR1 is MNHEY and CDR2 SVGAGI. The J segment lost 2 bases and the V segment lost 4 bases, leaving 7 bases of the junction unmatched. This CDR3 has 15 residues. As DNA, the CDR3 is TGTGCCAGCAGTTTAGACAGGGGTCCACCCTACGAGCAGTACTTC. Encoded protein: CASSLDRGPPYEQYF.